A selection of T cell receptor beta chains follows, all from one sample in a study of cytomegalovirus exposure and HLA in healthy donors. The repertoire was sequenced with immunoSEQ multiplex PCR; TCRdb's copy has only in-frame clones and lacks some. The sample has about 190,000 clones, roughly 80% seen once. The sample was PBMCs. These receptors all come from a middle-aged man in good health and CMV-seropositive. The CDR3 runs from the conserved cysteine through the conserved F or W. D genes are given only for firm matches. Clone sizes are given selectively: once, few, many, or a class where the clone is expanded.

J: TRBJ1-2; D: TRBD1; size: NA; length: 15; V: TRBV5-1; DNA: TGCGCCAGCAGCTTGGAAGGACAGGGGGCGCGAGGCTACACCTTC; CDR3: CASSLEGQGARGYTF
J: TRBJ1-4; D: NA; size: NA; length: 13; V: TRBV18; DNA: TGTGCCACCCTCCAGGGTCCTAATGAAAAACTGTTTTTT; CDR3: CATLQGPNEKLFF
J: TRBJ1-5; D: TRBD1; size: NA; length: 13; V: TRBV19; DNA: TGTGCCAGTAGTGGGGACAGGGTTCAGCCCCAGCATTTT; CDR3: CASSGDRVQPQHF
J: TRBJ1-1; D: NA; size: NA; length: 17; V: TRBV18; DNA: TGTGCCAGCTCCCCCCGGGGGACGGACTACATGAACACTGAAGCTTTCTTT; CDR3: CASSPRGTDYMNTEAFF
J: TRBJ1-6; D: TRBD1; size: few; length: 18; V: TRBV11-2; DNA: TGTGCCAGCAGCTTATACGGGAGGGGGGGGACAGATAATTCACCCCTCCACTTT; CDR3: CASSLYGRGGTDNSPLHF
J: TRBJ2-7; D: NA; size: NA; length: 13; V: TRBV10-3; DNA: TGTGCCATCAGTGAGGGACAAGACTACGAGCAGTACTTC; CDR3: CAISEGQDYEQYF
J: TRBJ2-5; D: NA; size: NA; length: 17; V: TRBV4-1; DNA: TGCGCCAGCAGCCAAATTGATGGTAGCGGACTCCAAGAGACCCAGTACTTC; CDR3: CASSQIDGSGLQETQYF
J: TRBJ1-2; D: TRBD1; size: NA; length: 15; V: TRBV5-1; DNA: TGCGCCAGCAGCGCGGCACAGGGGAGTGGCTATGGCTACACCTTC; CDR3: CASSAAQGSGYGYTF
J: TRBJ1-1; D: NA; size: NA; length: 14; V: TRBV5-5; DNA: TGTGCCAGCAGCACCGGCGGGATGAACACTGAAGCTTTCTTT; CDR3: CASSTGGMNTEAFF
J: TRBJ2-3; D: NA; size: NA; length: 13; V: TRBV18; DNA: TGTGCCAGCTCACCCTCCTCCCCAGATACGCAGTATTTT; CDR3: CASSPSSPDTQYF
J: TRBJ2-7; D: NA; size: NA; length: 13; V: TRBV5-4; DNA: TGTGCCAGCAGCTCGGCAGGGTCCTACGAGCAGTACTTC; CDR3: CASSSAGSYEQYF
J: TRBJ2-1; D: NA; size: NA; length: 15; V: TRBV7-9; DNA: TGTGCCAGCAGCTTAGCAGGGGGAACCTACAATGAGCAGTTCTTC; CDR3: CASSLAGGTYNEQFF
J: TRBJ2-7; D: TRBD2; size: NA; length: 16; V: TRBV4-3; DNA: TGCGCCAGCAGCCAAGCGGGACTAGCGGGAAGCTACGAGCAGTACTTC; CDR3: CASSQAGLAGSYEQYF
J: TRBJ2-7; D: NA; size: NA; length: 13; V: TRBV6-5; DNA: TGTGCCAGCAGCCGAGGACAGTCCTACGAGCAGTACTTC; CDR3: CASSRGQSYEQYF
J: TRBJ1-1; D: TRBD1; size: NA; length: 12; V: TRBV14; DNA: TGTGCCAGCAGCCTCGGGGACAGAAAAGCTTTCTTT; CDR3: CASSLGDRKAFF
J: TRBJ2-1; D: NA; size: NA; length: 13; V: TRBV12-5; DNA: TGTGCTAGTGGTTTGATGGGAGGCGATGAGCAGTTCTTC; CDR3: CASGLMGGDEQFF
J: TRBJ1-5; D: NA; size: NA; length: 12; V: TRBV7-9; DNA: TGTGCCAGCAGCGCCCCCGGGGGGCCCCAGCATTTT; CDR3: CASSAPGGPQHF
J: TRBJ2-7; D: TRBD2; size: NA; length: 14; V: TRBV27; DNA: TGTGCCAGCAGTTTGGTAGCGGGGACCTACGAGCAGTACTTC; CDR3: CASSLVAGTYEQYF
J: TRBJ2-3; D: TRBD1; size: NA; length: 13; V: TRBV7-2; DNA: TGTGCCAGCAGCACAGGGGTGGGGGATACGCAGTATTTT; CDR3: CASSTGVGDTQYF
J: TRBJ1-1; D: TRBD1; size: NA; length: 12; V: TRBV11-2; DNA: TGTGCCAGCAGCTACGGACAGGGACGAGCTTTCTTT; CDR3: CASSYGQGRAFF
J: TRBJ1-1; D: NA; size: NA; length: 14; V: TRBV18; DNA: TGTGCCAGCTCACCCCCCGGGAAGAACACTGAAGCTTTCTTT; CDR3: CASSPPGKNTEAFF
J: TRBJ2-5; D: NA; size: NA; length: 12; V: TRBV18; DNA: TGTGCCAGCTCCCATCCGGGGGAGACCCAGTACTTC; CDR3: CASSHPGETQYF
J: TRBJ2-5; D: NA; size: NA; length: 20; V: TRBV6-4; DNA: TGTGCCAACACGGCCCAGGGGCCCTGGTTGAGTTGGAGTTGGCAAGAGACCCAGTACTTC; CDR3: CANTAQGPWLSWSWQETQYF
J: TRBJ1-5; D: NA; size: NA; length: 15; V: TRBV19; DNA: TGTGCCAGTAGTTCCGACGGGAATAGCAATCAGCCCCAGCATTTT; CDR3: CASSSDGNSNQPQHF
J: TRBJ1-6; D: NA; size: NA; length: 13; V: TRBV10-1; DNA: TGCGCCAGCAGTGTGGCTTGGAATTCACCCCTCCACTTT; CDR3: CASSVAWNSPLHF
J: TRBJ2-7; D: NA; size: NA; length: 15; V: TRBV15; DNA: TGTGCCACCAGCAGAGGGACAGACAGGACCGACGAGCAGTACTTC; CDR3: CATSRGTDRTDEQYF
J: TRBJ1-2; D: TRBD1; size: NA; length: 13; V: TRBV29-1; DNA: TGCAGCGTTGGCCGGGACAGGGGGCTTGGCTACACCTTC; CDR3: CSVGRDRGLGYTF
J: TRBJ1-5; D: NA; size: NA; length: 16; V: TRBV10-3; DNA: TGTGCCATCAGTGACCCGGGGACTAATAGCAATCAGCCCCAGCATTTT; CDR3: CAISDPGTNSNQPQHF
J: TRBJ2-7; D: TRBD2; size: NA; length: 15; V: TRBV23-1; DNA: TGCGCCAGCAGTCAATCGAAGCGGGGGGAATACGAGCAGTACTTC; CDR3: CASSQSKRGEYEQYF
J: TRBJ2-4; D: TRBD1; size: NA; length: 18; V: TRBV10-1; DNA: TGCGCCAGCAGTGAGTCGGAGTGGGACAGGGTAGCCAAAAACATTCAGTACTTC; CDR3: CASSESEWDRVAKNIQYF
J: TRBJ1-2; D: NA; size: NA; length: 13; V: TRBV7-9; DNA: TGTGCCAGCAGCGGCCGGGACACCTATGGCTACACCTTC; CDR3: CASSGRDTYGYTF
J: TRBJ2-2; D: NA; size: NA; length: 15; V: TRBV12-5; DNA: TGTGCTAGTGGTTTGAGAGGGGGTGTCACCGGGGAGCTGTTTTTT; CDR3: CASGLRGGVTGELFF
J: TRBJ2-3; D: NA; size: NA; length: 14; V: TRBV6-6; DNA: TGTGCCAGCAGGGACTATACTAGCACAGATACGCAGTATTTT; CDR3: CASRDYTSTDTQYF
J: TRBJ2-7; D: TRBD2; size: few; length: 18; V: TRBV7-6; DNA: TGTGCCAGCAGCTCTAGCATTGGGTTAGCGGGAGGGACCTACGAGCAGTACTTC; CDR3: CASSSSIGLAGGTYEQYF
J: TRBJ2-3; D: TRBD2; size: NA; length: 17; V: TRBV7-2; DNA: TGTGCCAGCAGCTTAATAGCGGGAGGGTCGGGCACAGATACGCAGTATTTT; CDR3: CASSLIAGGSGTDTQYF
J: TRBJ2-7; D: TRBD2; size: NA; length: 16; V: TRBV6-5; DNA: TGTGCCAGCAGTTACTCGACTAGCGGGCCCTCCTACGAGCAGTACTTC; CDR3: CASSYSTSGPSYEQYF
J: TRBJ2-7; D: NA; size: NA; length: 14; V: TRBV19; DNA: TGTGCCAGTAGTTTTAGGGGCCCTACCTACGAGCAGTACTTC; CDR3: CASSFRGPTYEQYF